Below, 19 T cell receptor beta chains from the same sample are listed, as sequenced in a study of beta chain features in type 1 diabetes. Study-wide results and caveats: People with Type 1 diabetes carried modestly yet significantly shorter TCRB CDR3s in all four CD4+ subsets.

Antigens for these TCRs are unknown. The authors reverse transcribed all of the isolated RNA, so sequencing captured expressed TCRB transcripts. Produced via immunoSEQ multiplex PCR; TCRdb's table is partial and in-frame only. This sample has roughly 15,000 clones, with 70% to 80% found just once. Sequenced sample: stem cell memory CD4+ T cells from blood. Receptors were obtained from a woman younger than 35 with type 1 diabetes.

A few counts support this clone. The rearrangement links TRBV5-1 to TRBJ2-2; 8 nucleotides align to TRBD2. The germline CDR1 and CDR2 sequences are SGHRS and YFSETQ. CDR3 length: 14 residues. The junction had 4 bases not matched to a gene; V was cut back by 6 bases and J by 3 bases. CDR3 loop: CASNPRGDTGELFF. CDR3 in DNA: TGCGCCAGCAATCCGCGGGGGGACACCGGGGAGCTGTTTTTT. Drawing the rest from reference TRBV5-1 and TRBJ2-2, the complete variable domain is KAGVTQTPRYLIKTRGQQVTLSCSPISGHRSVSWYQQTPGQGLQFLFEYFSETQRNKGNFPGRFSGRQFSNSRSEMNVSTLELGDSALYLCASNPRGDTGELFFGEGSRLTVL.

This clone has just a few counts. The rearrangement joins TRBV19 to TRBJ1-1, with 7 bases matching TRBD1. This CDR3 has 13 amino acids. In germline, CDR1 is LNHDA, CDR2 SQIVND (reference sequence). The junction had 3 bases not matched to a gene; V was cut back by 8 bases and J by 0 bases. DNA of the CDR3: TGTGCCAGTCCGGACAGGTTGAACACTGAAGCTTTCTTT. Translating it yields CASPDRLNTEAFF. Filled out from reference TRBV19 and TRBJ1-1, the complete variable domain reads DGGITQSPKYLFRKEGQNVTLSCEQNLNHDAMYWYRQDPGQGLRLIYYSQIVNDFQKGDIAEGYSVSREKKESFPLTVTSAQKNPTAFYLCASPDRLNTEAFFGQGTRLTVV.

The CDR3 nucleotides are TGTGCCATCAGTGATGGCATGGGCGGGGGCTACACCTTC. Translated: CAISDGMGGGYTF. This chain links TRBV10-3 with TRBJ1-2; D is undetermined. V was pared by 3 bases and J by 8 bases, with 13 bases between. Germline V CDR1 and CDR2: ENHRY, SYGVKD. The CDR3 runs 13 residues.

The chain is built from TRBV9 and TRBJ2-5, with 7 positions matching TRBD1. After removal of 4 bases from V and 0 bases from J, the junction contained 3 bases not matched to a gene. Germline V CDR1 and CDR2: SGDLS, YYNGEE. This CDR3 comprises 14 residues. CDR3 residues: CASSQGVYQETQYF. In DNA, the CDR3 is TGTGCCAGCAGCCAGGGGGTCTACCAAGAGACCCAGTACTTC.

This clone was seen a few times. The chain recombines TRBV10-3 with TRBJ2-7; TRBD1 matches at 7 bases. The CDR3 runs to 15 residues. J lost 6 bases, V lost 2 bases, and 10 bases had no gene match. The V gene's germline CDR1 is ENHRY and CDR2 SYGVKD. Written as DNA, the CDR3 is TGTGCCATCAGTGAGGACGTGCGACAGGGTGGCGAGCAGTACTTC. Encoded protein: CAISEDVRQGGEQYF.

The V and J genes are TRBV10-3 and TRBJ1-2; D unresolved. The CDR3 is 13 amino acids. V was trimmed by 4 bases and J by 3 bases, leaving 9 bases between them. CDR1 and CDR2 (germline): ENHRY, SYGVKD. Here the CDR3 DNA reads TGTGCCATCAGTGCCGTTTCGGACTATGGCTACACCTTC. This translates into CAISAVSDYGYTF.

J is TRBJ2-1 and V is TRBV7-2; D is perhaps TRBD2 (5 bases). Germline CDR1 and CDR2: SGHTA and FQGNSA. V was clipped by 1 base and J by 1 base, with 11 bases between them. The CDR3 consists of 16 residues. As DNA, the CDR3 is TGTGCCAGCAGCTTAGTTGGCGGGTTGTCCTACAATGAGCAGTTCTTC. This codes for CASSLVGGLSYNEQFF.

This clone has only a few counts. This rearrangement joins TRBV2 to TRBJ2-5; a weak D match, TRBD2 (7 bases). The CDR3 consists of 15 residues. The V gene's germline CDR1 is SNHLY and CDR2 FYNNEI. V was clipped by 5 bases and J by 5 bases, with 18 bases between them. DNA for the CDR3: TGTGCCAGCAGTCTAGACCCGGGGGGCGGGGAGACCCAGTACTTC. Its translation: CASSLDPGGGETQYF.

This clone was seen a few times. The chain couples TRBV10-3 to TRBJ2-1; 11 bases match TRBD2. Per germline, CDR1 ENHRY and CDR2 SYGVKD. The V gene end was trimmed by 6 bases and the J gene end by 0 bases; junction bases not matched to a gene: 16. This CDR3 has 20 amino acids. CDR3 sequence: CAIRTGGLAGGSPSYNEQFF. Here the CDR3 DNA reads TGTGCCATCAGGACGGGCGGGCTAGCGGGAGGTAGCCCCTCCTACAATGAGCAGTTCTTC.

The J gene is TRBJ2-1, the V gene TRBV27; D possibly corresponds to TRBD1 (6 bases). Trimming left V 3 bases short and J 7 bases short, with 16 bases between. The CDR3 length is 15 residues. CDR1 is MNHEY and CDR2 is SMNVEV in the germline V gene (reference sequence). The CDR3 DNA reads TGTGCCAGCAGTTTGCCCGCGACAGGTAGAAATGAGCAGTTCTTC. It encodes CASSLPATGRNEQFF.

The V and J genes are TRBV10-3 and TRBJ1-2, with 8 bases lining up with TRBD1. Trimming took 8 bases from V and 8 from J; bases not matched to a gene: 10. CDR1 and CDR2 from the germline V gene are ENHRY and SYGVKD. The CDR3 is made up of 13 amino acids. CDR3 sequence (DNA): TGTGCCATCGACAGGGGAGGGAGTGCGGGCTACACCTTC. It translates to CAIDRGGSAGYTF.

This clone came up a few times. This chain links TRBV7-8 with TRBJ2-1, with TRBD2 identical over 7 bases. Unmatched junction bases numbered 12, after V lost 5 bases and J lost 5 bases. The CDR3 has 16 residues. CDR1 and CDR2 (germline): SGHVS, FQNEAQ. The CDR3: CASSRSGATIHNEQFF. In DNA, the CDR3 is TGTGCCAGCAGCCGGAGCGGGGCCACAATTCACAATGAGCAGTTCTTC. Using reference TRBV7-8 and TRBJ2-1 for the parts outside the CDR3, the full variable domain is GAGVSQSPRYKVAKRGQDVALRCDPISGHVSLFWYQQALGQGPEFLTYFQNEAQLDKSGLPSDRFFAERPEGSVSTLKIQRTQQEDSAVYLCASSRSGATIHNEQFFGPGTRLTVL.

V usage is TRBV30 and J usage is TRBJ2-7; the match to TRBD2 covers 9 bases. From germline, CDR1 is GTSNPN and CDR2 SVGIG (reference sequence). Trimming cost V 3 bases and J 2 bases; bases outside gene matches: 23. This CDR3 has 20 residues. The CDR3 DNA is TGTGCCTGGAGCCCCTTCCTGCGGGAGGGCCCAAGAAGGACCCCCTACGAGCAGTACTTC. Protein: CAWSPFLREGPRRTPYEQYF.

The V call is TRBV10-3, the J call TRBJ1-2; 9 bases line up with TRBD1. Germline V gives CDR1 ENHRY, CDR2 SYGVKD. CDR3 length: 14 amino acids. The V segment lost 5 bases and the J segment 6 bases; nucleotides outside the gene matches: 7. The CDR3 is CAISLRDREDGYTF. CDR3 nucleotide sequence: TGTGCCATCAGTCTACGGGACAGGGAAGATGGCTACACCTTC.

The CDR3 region is CASSPRTDTQYF. The CDR3, as DNA: TGTGCCAGCTCACCCCGTACAGATACGCAGTATTTT. The V call is TRBV18, the J call TRBJ2-3, with D unclear. The V and J ends lost 3 bases and 3 bases respectively, with 4 bases between them. In germline, CDR1 is KGHSH, CDR2 LQKENI. This CDR3 comprises 12 residues.

CDR3 sequence reads: CASSLGRESGELFF. DNA for the CDR3: TGTGCCAGCAGCTTGGGTCGGGAATCCGGGGAGCTGTTTTTT. The chain is built from TRBV5-4 and TRBJ2-2, with a weak D call TRBD2 (5 bases). The CDR3 sequence is 14 residues long. Germline CDR1 SGHNT, CDR2 YYREEE (reference sequence). Trimming removed 0 bases at V and 6 bases at J, with 9 bases between.

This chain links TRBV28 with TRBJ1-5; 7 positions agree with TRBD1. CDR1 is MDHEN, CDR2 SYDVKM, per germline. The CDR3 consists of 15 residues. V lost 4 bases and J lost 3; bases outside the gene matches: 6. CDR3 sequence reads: CASSSPGTANQPQHF. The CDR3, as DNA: TGTGCCAGCAGTTCCCCCGGGACAGCCAATCAGCCCCAGCATTTT.

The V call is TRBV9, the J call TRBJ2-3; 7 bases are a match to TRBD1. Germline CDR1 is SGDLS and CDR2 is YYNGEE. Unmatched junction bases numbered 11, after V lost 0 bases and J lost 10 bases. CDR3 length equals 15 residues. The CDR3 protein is CASSVDLIGGQAQYF. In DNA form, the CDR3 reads TGTGCCAGCAGCGTAGATTTAATAGGGGGCCAAGCGCAGTATTTT. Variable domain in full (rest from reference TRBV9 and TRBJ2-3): DSGVTQTPKHLITATGQRVTLRCSPRSGDLSVYWYQQSLDQGLQFLIQYYNGEERAKGNILERFSAQQFPDLHSELNLSSLELGDSALYFCASSVDLIGGQAQYFGPGTRLTVL.

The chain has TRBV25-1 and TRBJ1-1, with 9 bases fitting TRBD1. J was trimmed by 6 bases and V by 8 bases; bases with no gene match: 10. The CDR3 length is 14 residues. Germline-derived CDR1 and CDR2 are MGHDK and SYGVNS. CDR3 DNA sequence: TGTGCCAGCTCCCTGGGACAGGGCTTCTCTGAAGCTTTCTTT. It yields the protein CASSLGQGFSEAFF.